Following are 16 T cell receptor beta chains from one sample sequenced in a study of long-term antiretroviral therapy in people with HIV. Running of the v3.0 immunoSEQ assay took place at survey level. Assay used: immunoSEQ multiplex PCR; TCRdb lists only in-frame clones, some missing. The sample holds about 34,000 clones, about 94% seen once. The material sequenced was unsorted PBMCs, taken 5.1 years after starting antiretroviral therapy. Source of these receptors: a woman aged 45-59 years with HIV.

The chain is built from TRBV5-1 and TRBJ2-7; TRBD1 aligns across 8 bases. The CDR3 sequence is 14 residues long. Germline loops: CDR1 SGHRS, CDR2 YFSETQ. Unmatched junction bases numbered 8, after V lost 4 bases and J lost 5 bases. The CDR3 loop reads CASSRRQGTHEQYF. The CDR3 region has the DNA TGCGCCAGCAGCCGCCGACAGGGGACCCACGAGCAGTACTTC.

The chain employs TRBV5-6 and TRBJ2-3, with D possibly being TRBD1 (6 bases). The CDR3 is 17 amino acids. V was shortened by 4 bases and J by 1 base, with 19 bases between the two germline ends. CDR1 and CDR2 (germline): SGHDT, YYEEEE. The CDR3 reads CASSPMGHPKGTDTQYF. As DNA, the CDR3 is TGTGCCAGCAGCCCCATGGGACACCCAAAGGGCACAGATACGCAGTATTTT.

This chain links TRBV7-2 with TRBJ2-7, with D tentatively TRBD2 (5 bases). The CDR3 loop spans 15 amino acids. The ends were cut back, 1 base at V and 4 bases at J, with 14 bases in the middle. Germline CDR1 is SGHTA and CDR2 is FQGNSA. The CDR3 region is CASSLVSLASYEQYF. In DNA, the CDR3 is TGTGCCAGCAGCTTAGTTTCGCTAGCCTCTTACGAGCAGTACTTC.

The rearrangement uses TRBV15 and TRBJ1-5; D possibly corresponds to TRBD1 (5 bases). Germline loops: CDR1 LNHNV, CDR2 YYDKDF (reference sequence). Trimming left V 0 bases short and J 5 bases short, with 17 bases between. The CDR3 covers 17 residues. CDR3: CATSRDSRQSADQPQHF. In DNA, the CDR3 is TGTGCCACCAGCAGAGACTCCCGACAGTCGGCTGATCAGCCCCAGCATTTT.

V and J are TRBV7-2 and TRBJ2-7, with TRBD1 as a possible D gene (6 bases). V dropped 1 base and J dropped 3 bases, with 13 bases sitting between them. Germline loops: CDR1 SGHTA, CDR2 FQGNSA. CDR3 length: 15 amino acids. This CDR3 is CASSLEGGSYYEQYF. For the CDR3, the DNA is TGTGCCAGCAGCTTAGAAGGGGGTTCTTACTACGAGCAGTACTTC.

This clone was seen just once. The chain employs TRBV14 and TRBJ1-2; D is unresolved. The ends were cut back, 3 bases at V and 5 bases at J, with 16 bases in the middle. This CDR3 comprises 15 residues. Germline assignment: CDR1 SGHDN and CDR2 FVKESK. The DNA of the CDR3 is TGTGCCAGCAGCCATCGAGTATCTACATCGTATGGCTACACCTTC. This gives the protein CASSHRVSTSYGYTF.

This chain connects TRBV15 to TRBJ2-7; D may be TRBD2 (6 bases). Trimming stripped 0 bases from V and 9 bases from J, with 21 bases between. This CDR3 is built from 16 residues. From germline, CDR1 is LNHNV and CDR2 YYDKDF (reference sequence). CDR3 region: CATSRDRASEFGGQYF. The CDR3 DNA sequence: TGTGCCACCAGCAGAGATCGGGCTAGCGAGTTCGGTGGGCAGTACTTC.

The CDR3 is CASSLQGVRNQPQHF. The CDR3, as DNA: TGTGCCAGCAGTTTACAGGGGGTCCGCAATCAGCCCCAGCATTTT. The V call is TRBV27, the J call TRBJ1-5, with TRBD1 matching 7 bases. The V and J ends lost 2 bases and 2 bases, in that order; junction bases with no gene match: 3. This CDR3 contains 15 residues. Germline V gives CDR1 MNHEY, CDR2 SMNVEV (reference sequence).

The rearrangement links TRBV19 to TRBJ2-7, with a possible D match to TRBD1 (6 bases). The V and J ends lost 3 bases and 3 bases respectively, with 9 bases between them. The V gene's germline CDR1 is LNHDA and CDR2 SQIVND (reference sequence). The CDR3 sequence is 13 residues long. CDR3 protein: CASSIGRGYEQYF. As DNA, the CDR3 is TGTGCCAGTAGTATCGGCAGGGGCTACGAGCAGTACTTC.

This clone was seen only once. The chain combines TRBV4-2 with TRBJ1-1; no reliable D call. The CDR3 consists of 15 residues. The ends were cut back, 0 bases at V and 0 bases at J, with 8 bases in the middle. Germline V gives CDR1 LGHNA, CDR2 YNFKEQ. The CDR3 is CASSQEWRVNTEAFF. In nucleotides, the CDR3 is TGTGCCAGCAGCCAAGAGTGGAGGGTGAACACTGAAGCTTTCTTT.

The chain employs TRBV2 and TRBJ2-7; D remains ambiguous. This CDR3 region has 15 residues. V was clipped by 7 bases and J by 7 bases, with 23 bases between them. Germline V gene lookup returns CDR1 SNHLY and CDR2 FYNNEI. CDR3 in amino acids: CASIGDTNYLGEQYF. The CDR3 region has the DNA TGTGCCAGCATAGGTGACACCAACTACCTGGGGGAGCAGTACTTC. Full variable domain (rest looked up from reference TRBV2 and TRBJ2-7): EPEVTQTPSHQVTQMGQEVILRCVPISNHLYFYWYRQILGQKVEFLVSFYNNEISEKSEIFDDQFSVERPDGSNFTLKIRSTKLEDSAMYFCASIGDTNYLGEQYFGPGTRLTVT.

This clone occurred a few times. This chain joins TRBV5-4 and TRBJ2-3, with 11 positions matching TRBD2. The V segment lost 0 bases and the J segment 2 bases; nucleotides outside the gene matches: 2. The CDR3 is made up of 16 amino acids. Looked up from germline, CDR1 is SGHNT and CDR2 is YYREEE (reference sequence). The CDR3, as DNA: TGTGCCAGCAGCTTGGCACTAGCGGGGGCCACAGATACGCAGTATTTT. As protein: CASSLALAGATDTQYF. Combining the CDR3 with reference TRBV5-4 and TRBJ2-3 gives the whole variable domain ETGVTQSPTHLIKTRGQQVTLRCSSQSGHNTVSWYQQALGQGPQFIFQYYREEENGRGNFPPRFSGLQFPNYSSELNVNALELDDSALYLCASSLALAGATDTQYFGPGTRLTVL.

The rearrangement links TRBV29-1 to TRBJ1-2; D not certain. Germline V gives CDR1 SQVTM, CDR2 ANQGSEA. The CDR3 consists of 14 residues. The V gene lost 2 bases and the J gene lost 3 bases, with 13 bases spanning the gap. Written as DNA, the CDR3 is TGCAGCGTTGAAAGGCACCCGCGGGACTATGGCTACACCTTC. This translates into CSVERHPRDYGYTF.

CDR3 protein: CASSLTGTGTYEQYF. In DNA, the CDR3 is TGTGCCAGCAGCTTGACCGGGACAGGGACCTACGAGCAGTACTTC. This chain links TRBV7-2 with TRBJ2-7; 9 nucleotides line up with TRBD1. With V trimmed by 3 bases and J by 2 bases, 5 bases remained unmatched. Germline CDR1 reads SGHTA; CDR2 reads FQGNSA. There are 15 residues in the CDR3.

This chain joins TRBV7-8 and TRBJ2-1, with a tentative D call TRBD1 (5 bases). Per the germline V gene, CDR1 is SGHVS and CDR2 is FQNEAQ. This CDR3 has 13 residues. Trimming removed 7 bases at V and 8 bases at J, with 15 bases between. CDR3 sequence (DNA): TGTGCCAGCACTCCAGGGAATAGAGATGAGCAGTTCTTC. It translates to CASTPGNRDEQFF.

The chain links TRBV6-5 to TRBJ1-4; 10 bases match TRBD1. The germline V gene encodes CDR1 MNHEY and CDR2 SVGAGI. Germline trimming cut 2 bases from V and 8 bases from J; bases unmatched to any gene: 8. This CDR3 is 16 amino acids long. CDR3 in DNA: TGTGCCAGCAGTTACCGATACGGGACAGGGGTGGAAAAACTGTTTTTT. It specifies CASSYRYGTGVEKLFF.